Listed below are T cell receptor beta chains from one sample, sequenced in a study of graft-versus-host responses after intestinal transplantation. No antigen is known for these receptors. Method: immunoSEQ multiplex PCR; TCRdb's copy keeps in-frame clones and lacks some. The table shows 80,000 to 100,000 clones, with under 90% occurring only once. The specimen was unstimulated CD4+ T cells sorted from spleen or lymph node cells, collected before intestinal transplant. The receptors were gathered from a human donor who received an intestinal transplant. CDR3s leave out the opening cysteine and the closing phenylalanine or tryptophan.

V: TRBV18
J: TRBJ1-1
CDR3: ASSPTGTVNTEAF

V: TRBV27
J: TRBJ2-2
CDR3: ASSLPGSETGELF

V: TRBV5-1
J: TRBJ2-1
CDR3: ASRSAGGHEQF

V: TRBV9
J: TRBJ2-2
CDR3: ASSHLLGPNTGELF

V: TRBV5-1
J: TRBJ2-3
CDR3: ASSGGASTDTQY

V: TRBV7-6
J: TRBJ1-2
CDR3: ASSPTGGGYGYT

V: TRBV19
J: TRBJ1-1
CDR3: ASIGGEVKNTEAF

V: TRBV27
J: TRBJ2-7
CDR3: ASSLSPEAPYEQY

V: TRBV7-3
J: TRBJ2-5
CDR3: ASSLVLAACQETQY

V: TRBV13
J: TRBJ2-7
CDR3: ASSLGLAPSQYEQY

V: TRBV5-1
J: TRBJ2-3
CDR3: ASSFSTSDTQY

V: TRBV7-2
J: TRBJ1-1
CDR3: ASSLGAPRAF

V: TRBV2
J: TRBJ1-3
CDR3: ASRPPGTGIGNTIY

V: TRBV5-1
J: TRBJ2-5
CDR3: ASSSGQGGWETQY

V: TRBV5-3
J: TRBJ2-7
CDR3: ARQGYYEQY

V: TRBV5-6
J: TRBJ2-5
CDR3: ASSLVVNSLAGLETQY

V: TRBV5-1
J: TRBJ2-5
CDR3: ASSLSLSVQETQY

V: TRBV6-5
J: TRBJ2-3
CDR3: ASSRATGTNTQY

V: TRBV6-1
J: TRBJ1-2
CDR3: ASSEASGTYGYT